Listed below are T cell receptor beta chains from one sample, sequenced in a study of CD8+ T cells in alopecia areata. Profiling relied on immunoSEQ multiplex PCR, and the TCRdb table lists in-frame clones only, not all of them. The table records about 34,000 clones, approximately 52% of them present only once. The sequenced material came from NKG2D-high CD8+ T cells sorted from blood. The receptors stem from a human donor with alopecia areata. CDR3s include the opening cysteine and the closing phenylalanine or tryptophan. Each record gives: J gene, D gene, V gene, clone size, CDR3 DNA, CDR3 protein. A D gene is named only where the DNA matches it firmly. The listing skips clone size in some rows; elsewhere it reads once, few, many or a size class.

TRBJ2-2	NA	TRBV4-3	medium-sized	TGCGCCAGCAGCCAAGGGGTGACGAACACCGGGGAGCTGTTTTTT	CASSQGVTNTGELFF
TRBJ2-1	NA	TRBV7-9	NA	TGTGCCAGCAGCCCGCAGTCCAGAAGCTCCTACAATGAGCAGTTCTTC	CASSPQSRSSYNEQFF
TRBJ2-1	NA	TRBV5-1	NA	TGCGCCAGCAGCCGGACTGGCAGTGAGCAGTTCTTC	CASSRTGSEQFF
TRBJ2-7	NA	TRBV29-1	few	TGCAGCGTGGACGATTCCTACGAGCAGTACTTC	CSVDDSYEQYF
TRBJ2-7	NA	TRBV2	NA	TGTGCCAGCCAGACGGGACGATACGAGCAGTACTTC	CASQTGRYEQYF
TRBJ1-1	NA	TRBV28	NA	TGTGCCAGCAGTGAGGGGAAGAACACTGAAGCTTTCTTT	CASSEGKNTEAFF
TRBJ1-2	TRBD1	TRBV9	NA	TGTGCCAGCAGCGGGTCGACAGGGAGACATGGCTACACCTTC	CASSGSTGRHGYTF
TRBJ2-7	NA	TRBV4-1	many	TGCGCCAGCAGCCAAGATCTTAATACCCCCGAGCAGTACTTC	CASSQDLNTPEQYF
TRBJ1-5	NA	TRBV7-9	NA	TGTGCCAGCAGCGACAGGTATCAGCCCCAGCATTTT	CASSDRYQPQHF
TRBJ2-1	NA	TRBV13	NA	TGTGCCAGCAGCGCGCGGGACTCCCGCTCCTACAATGAGCAGTTCTTC	CASSARDSRSYNEQFF
TRBJ2-3	TRBD2	TRBV7-2	NA	TGTGCCAGCAGCTCTAGCGGGGGGGCGGGTCGAACGCAGTATTTT	CASSSSGGAGRTQYF